Below are 19 T cell receptor beta chains sequenced from a single sample in a study of T-cell memory formation after mild COVID-19 (dated by TCRdb to the early 2020s). Receptors were amplified or captured by 5' RACE. Sequencing used an Illumina NovaSeq 6000. TCRdb ran its own pipeline on the public reads, namely fastp trimming at Q25 and MiXCR clone calling, and kept in-frame beta chains. Merged by CDR3 protein, the rows form single entries marked with the most common genes and DNA. The sample table holds some 330,000 distinct CDR3 sequences, of which under 25% were seen once. About 12% of the sample is in the top ten clones. Sequenced sample: PBMCs or a T cell subset sorted from them (not recorded which). The receptor set was obtained from an adult woman who had mild COVID-19 (a few samples of this study predate the infection). The sample titles of this study are shuffled in the database, so cell type and time point are left out; the donor was told from shared clones.

This clonotype occurred a few times. The chain uses TRBV19 and TRBJ2-5, with a weak D call TRBD2 (5 bases). V lost 4 bases to trimming and J lost 1 base, with 10 bases between them. There are 14 residues in the CDR3. CDR1 LNHDA and CDR2 SQIVND come from the germline V gene (reference sequence). CDR3 protein: CASSSGWTQETQYF. The CDR3 DNA follows: TGTGCCAGTAGTAGCGGGTGGACCCAAGAGACCCAGTACTTC. The whole variable domain, remainder taken from reference TRBV19 and TRBJ2-5, is DGGITQSPKYLFRKEGQNVTLSCEQNLNHDAMYWYRQDPGQGLRLIYYSQIVNDFQKGDIAEGYSVSREKKESFPLTVTSAQKNPTAFYLCASSSGWTQETQYFGPGTRLLVL.

In this sample, this clonotype turned up a few times. The J gene is TRBJ2-1, the V gene TRBV11-3; 8 nucleotides agree with TRBD2. The CDR3 loop spans 17 amino acids. The V gene's germline CDR1 is SGHNT and CDR2 YENEEA. V lost 3 bases and J lost 8; bases outside the gene matches: 15. The DNA for the CDR3 is TGTGCCAGCAGCTTCAATACCGGACTAGCTGCTAATCATGAGCAGTTCTTC. It encodes CASSFNTGLAANHEQFF.

This chain uses TRBV6-1 with TRBJ2-7, with 7 nucleotides matching TRBD2. The trim removed 2 bases at V and 7 bases at J, leaving 8 bases unmatched. The CDR3 has 14 amino acids. Germline V gives CDR1 MNHNS, CDR2 SASEGT. The CDR3, as DNA: TGTGCCAGCAGTGAATGTAGTAGCGGGTATGAGCAGTACTTC. Translating gives CASSECSSGYEQYF.

This chain uses TRBV4-1 with TRBJ1-2, with TRBD1 matching over 8 bases. Germline V gene sequence: CDR1 MGHRA, CDR2 YSYEKL. Trimming took 1 base from V and 4 from J; bases not matched to a gene: 5. The CDR3 contains 15 residues. CDR3 sequence (DNA): TGCGCCAGCAGCCAAGGCACAGGGGGTGGCTATGGCTACACCTTC. Amino acids: CASSQGTGGGYGYTF.

The CDR3 DNA reads as TGTGCCAGCAGCCAAAAGGGGAACTATGGCTACACCTTC. Protein: CASSQKGNYGYTF. V gene TRBV12-3 or TRBV12-4 combines with J gene TRBJ1-2; possibly TRBD1 for D (5 bases). Trimming took off 6 bases at V and 2 bases at J, with 10 bases between the two ends. The CDR3 has 13 amino acids.

This clonotype showed up just a few times. The chain combines TRBV5-1 with TRBJ2-3; no reliable D call. Germline V gives CDR1 SGHRS, CDR2 YFSETQ. The length of the CDR3 is 14 residues. With 4 bases removed from V and 2 bases from J, the gap between germline ends came to 11 bases. The CDR3 protein is CASSTWAATDTQYF. For the CDR3, the DNA is TGCGCCAGCAGCACATGGGCCGCCACAGATACGCAGTATTTT.

The chain has TRBV7-9 and TRBJ2-3; no clear D gene. This CDR3 contains 16 residues. V lost 1 base to trimming and J lost 2 bases, with 13 bases between them. Germline V gene lookup returns CDR1 SEHNR and CDR2 FQNEAQ (reference sequence). The DNA for the CDR3 is TGTGCCAGCAGCTTAGAGGTGGGCCTTTCCACAGATACGCAGTATTTT. As protein: CASSLEVGLSTDTQYF.

This clonotype was recorded a few times. The gene calls are TRBV5-1 and TRBJ2-1; D perhaps matches TRBD1 (5 bases). Germline CDR1 SGHRS, CDR2 YFSETQ. The CDR3 extends over 13 amino acids. Trimming removed 1 base from V and 6 bases from J, with 8 bases in between. The CDR3 loop reads CASSLSQGNEQFF. The CDR3 DNA reads as TGCGCCAGCAGCTTGAGCCAGGGCAATGAGCAGTTCTTC.

The chain uses TRBV7-9 and TRBJ1-2, with 10 bases aligning to TRBD1. CDR1 SEHNR and CDR2 FQNEAQ come from the germline V gene (reference sequence). V trimming: 0 bases; J trimming: 5 bases; junction bases outside the gene matches: 6. This CDR3 spans 16 amino acids. Here the CDR3 reads CASSLAQGQGHYGYTF. The CDR3 DNA reads as TGTGCCAGCAGCTTAGCGCAGGGACAGGGGCATTATGGCTACACCTTC. The full variable domain, its missing parts supplied by reference TRBV7-9 and TRBJ1-2, is DTGVSQNPRHKITKRGQNVTFRCDPISEHNRLYWYRQTLGQGPEFLTYFQNEAQLEKSRLLSDRFSAERPKGSFSTLEIQRTEQGDSAMYLCASSLAQGQGHYGYTFGSGTRLTVV.

The chain uses TRBV20-1 and TRBJ2-3; D may correspond to TRBD1 or TRBD2 (5 bases each). V was trimmed by 4 bases and J by 0 bases, leaving 14 bases between them. Germline V gene lookup returns CDR1 DFQATT and CDR2 SNEGSKA (reference sequence). The CDR3 runs to 15 residues. Written as DNA, the CDR3 is TGCAGTGCTAAAGAGGGGACCGCTAGCACAGATACGCAGTATTTT. Translated: CSAKEGTASTDTQYF.

The rearrangement joins TRBV6-2 or TRBV6-3 to TRBJ2-3; the D is unclear. Trimming cost V 5 bases and J 1 base, with 13 bases left between them. This CDR3 comprises 15 residues. CDR1 MNHEY and CDR2 SVGEGT come from the germline V gene. The CDR3 loop is CASSTTAHRTDTQYF. The DNA for the CDR3 is TGTGCCAGCAGTACCACCGCCCATCGCACAGATACGCAGTATTTT.

This clonotype turned up a few times. J is TRBJ2-1 and V is TRBV12-3 or TRBV12-4; D call uncertain. The CDR3 has 11 residues. With 6 bases removed from V and 10 bases from J, the gap between germline ends came to 10 bases. The CDR3 bases are TGTGCCAGCAGCTTCGTTGCGGAGCAGTTCTTC. Its translation: CASSFVAEQFF.

V gene TRBV4-2 combines with J gene TRBJ1-5, with TRBD1 matching over 10 bases. Germline assignment: CDR1 LGHNA and CDR2 YNFKEQ. Trimming removed 1 base from V and 4 bases from J; junction bases left unmatched: 7. The CDR3 runs to 17 residues. CDR3 protein: CASSQVGTDRGNQPQHF. CDR3 sequence (DNA): TGTGCCAGCAGCCAAGTTGGAACGGACAGGGGGAATCAGCCCCAGCATTTT.

This clonotype was counted a few times. The rearrangement uses TRBV20-1 and TRBJ2-5; D ambiguous. The V end lost 5 bases, the J end lost 5 bases, and 6 bases lay between the germline ends. There are 10 residues in the CDR3. Per the germline V gene, CDR1 is DFQATT and CDR2 is SNEGSKA (reference sequence). CDR3 nucleotide sequence: TGCAGTGCTCTCCGGGAGACCCAGTACTTC. Amino acids: CSALRETQYF.

This clonotype was detected only a few times. The V and J genes are TRBV19 and TRBJ2-1, with 9 bases matching TRBD1. Germline values: CDR1 LNHDA, CDR2 SQIVND (reference sequence). The CDR3 has 15 residues. Trimming at V came to 5 bases and at J to 4 bases, leaving 6 bases not matched to a gene. The CDR3 DNA reads as TGTGCCAGTAGTTGGGGACAGGGTGGATACAATGAGCAGTTCTTC. This sequence encodes CASSWGQGGYNEQFF.

This clonotype has only a few counts. The chain couples TRBV6-5 to TRBJ1-1, with unresolved D. The CDR3 is 13 amino acids. The V end lost 2 bases, the J end lost 1 base, and 5 bases lay between the germline ends. CDR1 and CDR2 (germline): MNHEY, SVGAGI. CDR3 residues: CASSYRRNTEAFF. The CDR3 DNA is TGTGCCAGCAGTTACCGCCGGAACACTGAAGCTTTCTTT.

This clonotype was picked up a small number of times. The chain couples TRBV12-3 or TRBV12-4 to TRBJ2-2; TRBD1 matches at 11 bases. V shed 6 bases and J 4 bases; nucleotides not matched to a gene: 4. The CDR3 runs 15 residues. CDR3 region: CASSEDRGLTGELFF. The CDR3 DNA is TGTGCCAGCAGCGAGGACAGGGGGCTCACCGGGGAGCTGTTTTTT.

This clonotype was recorded a few times. CDR3 sequence: CASSPKDRYHEQYF. CDR3 DNA: TGTGCCAGCAGCCCAAAAGACAGGTACCACGAGCAGTACTTC. The chain couples TRBV3-1 to TRBJ2-7, with D possibly being TRBD1 (6 bases). The CDR3 extends over 14 amino acids. Germline V gene lookup returns CDR1 LGHDT and CDR2 YNNKEL (reference sequence). Trimming removed 4 bases at V and 5 bases at J, with 15 bases between.

This clonotype was observed at least ten times. The chain is built from TRBV27 and TRBJ2-1; 7 bases fit TRBD1. Trimming cost V 5 bases and J 4 bases; bases outside gene matches: 11. Germline V CDR1 and CDR2: MNHEY, SMNVEV (reference sequence). The CDR3 spans 16 residues. CDR3 nucleotide sequence: TGTGCCAGCAGTATAGGGACAGAAGGACAGTACAATGAGCAGTTCTTC. Protein product: CASSIGTEGQYNEQFF.